Listed below are T cell receptor beta chains from one sample, sequenced in a study of blood T cell repertoires in COVID-19. Generated by immunoSEQ multiplex PCR, the TCRdb table keeps only in-frame clones and is missing some. The sample includes roughly 250,000 clones, 86% of them seen just once. Sequencing input: peripheral blood. The receptors stem from a man aged 35-49 years who had recovered from COVID-19. Both conserved end residues are part of each CDR3. The order of the fields is CDR3 DNA, CDR3 protein, clone size, J gene, V gene, D gene. D genes are given only for firm matches. Only part of the rows carry a size: once, few, many, or a class if the clone is expanded.

CDR3 DNA: TGCGCCAGCAGCCAAGATGGACGGGGAGGGATAGAAAACATTCAGTACTTC
CDR3 protein: CASSQDGRGGIENIQYF
clone size: once
J gene: TRBJ2-4
V gene: TRBV4-3
D gene: TRBD2

CDR3 DNA: TGTGCCAGCAGTTACGGACAGACGAGCACAGATACGCAGTATTTT
CDR3 protein: CASSYGQTSTDTQYF
clone size: -
J gene: TRBJ2-3
V gene: TRBV6-2/TRBV6-3
D gene: -

CDR3 DNA: TGTGCCAGCAGTCGTGAGGACGGGGGCTACAATGAGCAGTTCTTC
CDR3 protein: CASSREDGGYNEQFF
clone size: once
J gene: TRBJ2-1
V gene: TRBV21-1
D gene: -

CDR3 DNA: TGTGCCACCAGCAGAGCGGGGGAGGGCACTGAAGCTTTCTTT
CDR3 protein: CATSRAGEGTEAFF
clone size: -
J gene: TRBJ1-1
V gene: TRBV15
D gene: -

CDR3 DNA: TGTGCCAGCAATTGGGCGGGCCTCAATGAGCAGTTCTTC
CDR3 protein: CASNWAGLNEQFF
clone size: once
J gene: TRBJ2-1
V gene: TRBV7-9
D gene: -

CDR3 DNA: TGTGCCAGCAGCTTGCCCGGTCAAGAGACCCAGTACTTC
CDR3 protein: CASSLPGQETQYF
clone size: -
J gene: TRBJ2-5
V gene: TRBV5-4
D gene: -

CDR3 DNA: TGTGCCAGCAGCCCCCGGGACAGGGTAACAGATACGCAGTATTTT
CDR3 protein: CASSPRDRVTDTQYF
clone size: few
J gene: TRBJ2-3
V gene: TRBV7-9
D gene: TRBD1

CDR3 DNA: TGTGCCAGCAGTAGATCCGGGAACGCCCTCTCTGGAAACACCATATATTTT
CDR3 protein: CASSRSGNALSGNTIYF
clone size: -
J gene: TRBJ1-3
V gene: TRBV6-6
D gene: -

CDR3 DNA: TGTGCCAGCAGCCTACCGCTCGGGGGCTACACCTTC
CDR3 protein: CASSLPLGGYTF
clone size: -
J gene: TRBJ1-2
V gene: TRBV5-4
D gene: -

CDR3 DNA: TGCGCCAGCAGTCAATCTCCGAAACCTCGACTAGCGGAAACAGATACGCAGTATTTT
CDR3 protein: CASSQSPKPRLAETDTQYF
clone size: -
J gene: TRBJ2-3
V gene: TRBV23-1
D gene: TRBD2

CDR3 DNA: TGTGCCAGCAGTGAACGGGAGGGGGGGCAGCCCCAGCATTTT
CDR3 protein: CASSEREGGQPQHF
clone size: few
J gene: TRBJ1-5
V gene: TRBV6-1
D gene: -

CDR3 DNA: TGCGCCAGCAGGCTAGCGGAGATCAATGAGCAGTTCTTC
CDR3 protein: CASRLAEINEQFF
clone size: -
J gene: TRBJ2-1
V gene: TRBV5-1
D gene: TRBD2

CDR3 DNA: TGTGCCAGCCGTTCCGGGGCTAGCGGGACTCATACCTACGAGCAGTACTTC
CDR3 protein: CASRSGASGTHTYEQYF
clone size: once
J gene: TRBJ2-7
V gene: TRBV6-2/TRBV6-3
D gene: TRBD2

CDR3 DNA: TGTGCCAGCAGTGAACAACACTCCTACAATGAGCAGTTCTTC
CDR3 protein: CASSEQHSYNEQFF
clone size: -
J gene: TRBJ2-1
V gene: TRBV25-1
D gene: -

CDR3 DNA: TGCGCCAGCAGCCCCCTGTGGGGCGGGGGGAGGTCCAATGAGCAGTTCTTC
CDR3 protein: CASSPLWGGGRSNEQFF
clone size: -
J gene: TRBJ2-1
V gene: TRBV5-1
D gene: TRBD2

CDR3 DNA: TGTGCCAGCAGTTTAACTAGCGGGACGATAGATACGCAGTATTTT
CDR3 protein: CASSLTSGTIDTQYF
clone size: -
J gene: TRBJ2-3
V gene: TRBV27
D gene: TRBD2

CDR3 DNA: TGCGCCAGCAGCCAACCCCGGACTAGCGGGGGGGTGACAGATACGCAGTATTTT
CDR3 protein: CASSQPRTSGGVTDTQYF
clone size: -
J gene: TRBJ2-3
V gene: TRBV4-1
D gene: TRBD2

CDR3 DNA: TGTGCCAGCAGCTGGGGCGGGGGGAGTGCCTACAATGAGCAGTTCTTC
CDR3 protein: CASSWGGGSAYNEQFF
clone size: once
J gene: TRBJ2-1
V gene: TRBV7-9
D gene: TRBD2

CDR3 DNA: TGTGCCACCAGTTCAGGGACAGATACGCAGTATTTT
CDR3 protein: CATSSGTDTQYF
clone size: -
J gene: TRBJ2-3
V gene: TRBV24-1
D gene: -

CDR3 DNA: TGTGCCAGCACCAATGTGGGGACAGTTAACTATGGCTACACCTTC
CDR3 protein: CASTNVGTVNYGYTF
clone size: -
J gene: TRBJ1-2
V gene: TRBV6-5
D gene: TRBD1

CDR3 DNA: TGTGCCAGCAGCTTGAGTGGGAGCTCCTACGAGCAGTACTTC
CDR3 protein: CASSLSGSSYEQYF
clone size: -
J gene: TRBJ2-7
V gene: TRBV5-4
D gene: -

CDR3 DNA: TGTGCCAGCAGGGCCGGGACAGGGTCATGGTACGAGCAGTACTTC
CDR3 protein: CASRAGTGSWYEQYF
clone size: -
J gene: TRBJ2-7
V gene: TRBV6-5
D gene: TRBD1

CDR3 DNA: TGTGCCAGCAGCGTAGCAGGGAATGATAATTCACCCCTCCACTTT
CDR3 protein: CASSVAGNDNSPLHF
clone size: -
J gene: TRBJ1-6
V gene: TRBV9
D gene: -

CDR3 DNA: TGTGCCAGCAGCTTAGTGGGACAGGCAACCATCTCCTACGAGCAGTACTTC
CDR3 protein: CASSLVGQATISYEQYF
clone size: few
J gene: TRBJ2-7
V gene: TRBV7-2
D gene: TRBD1

CDR3 DNA: TGTGCCAGTAGTAGGGGACAGGGTGGGGAGCAGTACTTC
CDR3 protein: CASSRGQGGEQYF
clone size: -
J gene: TRBJ2-7
V gene: TRBV19
D gene: TRBD1

CDR3 DNA: TGTGCCAGCAGCTCCTTATCCATCGCGTCAGGGCTAATGAACACTGAAGCTTTCTTT
CDR3 protein: CASSSLSIASGLMNTEAFF
clone size: -
J gene: TRBJ1-1
V gene: TRBV11-2
D gene: -

CDR3 DNA: TGTGCCAGTAGTATAGATCGGGGGGGCGGGAATGAGCAGTTCTTC
CDR3 protein: CASSIDRGGGNEQFF
clone size: -
J gene: TRBJ2-1
V gene: TRBV19
D gene: TRBD2

CDR3 DNA: TGTGCCAGCAGTGTCCGGGACAGTCCAGCTAGCACAGATACGCAGTATTTT
CDR3 protein: CASSVRDSPASTDTQYF
clone size: few
J gene: TRBJ2-3
V gene: TRBV6-1
D gene: TRBD1

CDR3 DNA: TGTGCCAGCAGTGCACAGGGTCGGACTTACAATGAGCAGTTCTTC
CDR3 protein: CASSAQGRTYNEQFF
clone size: -
J gene: TRBJ2-1
V gene: TRBV25-1
D gene: -

CDR3 DNA: TGTGCCAGCAGCTTGACCAGCGGGAGGTCCACTGAGCAGTTCTTC
CDR3 protein: CASSLTSGRSTEQFF
clone size: once
J gene: TRBJ2-1
V gene: TRBV7-9
D gene: TRBD2

CDR3 DNA: TGTGCCTGGAGTGTAAACAGGAGGAACACTGAAGCTTTCTTT
CDR3 protein: CAWSVNRRNTEAFF
clone size: -
J gene: TRBJ1-1
V gene: TRBV30
D gene: -

CDR3 DNA: TGCGCCAGCAGCGATGGTGCCAGCTACGAGCAGTACTTC
CDR3 protein: CASSDGASYEQYF
clone size: -
J gene: TRBJ2-7
V gene: TRBV5-1
D gene: -

CDR3 DNA: TGTGCCAGCAGGTACAGGAAGTGGGGCGAAAAACTGTTTTTT
CDR3 protein: CASRYRKWGEKLFF
clone size: -
J gene: TRBJ1-4
V gene: TRBV6-2/TRBV6-3
D gene: -

CDR3 DNA: TGTGCCAGCAGGGGCAGGGGGGCGAGTACTGAAGCTTTCTTT
CDR3 protein: CASRGRGASTEAFF
clone size: -
J gene: TRBJ1-1
V gene: TRBV7-9
D gene: TRBD1

CDR3 DNA: TGCAGCGTCTCCACTAGCGGGAGTCGAAATGAGCAGTTCTTC
CDR3 protein: CSVSTSGSRNEQFF
clone size: -
J gene: TRBJ2-1
V gene: TRBV29-1
D gene: TRBD2

CDR3 DNA: TGTGCCAGCAGCTTCGGGACAGGGCCCTACGAGCAGTACTTC
CDR3 protein: CASSFGTGPYEQYF
clone size: -
J gene: TRBJ2-7
V gene: TRBV5-6
D gene: TRBD1

CDR3 DNA: TGTGCCAGCAGCTCATTACCGGGACAGGGCATCCATCAGCCCCAGCATTTT
CDR3 protein: CASSSLPGQGIHQPQHF
clone size: -
J gene: TRBJ1-5
V gene: TRBV7-8
D gene: TRBD1

CDR3 DNA: TGTGCCAGCAGCCCCTGGGGGGGTACTAATGAAAAACTGTTTTTT
CDR3 protein: CASSPWGGTNEKLFF
clone size: once
J gene: TRBJ1-4
V gene: TRBV3-1/TRBV3-2
D gene: -

CDR3 DNA: TGTGCCAGTAGTACCCTGGGGGGTAGCTGGCACAATGAGCAGTTCTTC
CDR3 protein: CASSTLGGSWHNEQFF
clone size: -
J gene: TRBJ2-1
V gene: TRBV19
D gene: -

CDR3 DNA: TGCAGCGTGGGACAGGGGGGATCCTATGGCTACACCTTC
CDR3 protein: CSVGQGGSYGYTF
clone size: -
J gene: TRBJ1-2
V gene: TRBV29-1
D gene: TRBD1

CDR3 DNA: TGTGCCAGCAGCTTAGCGCTTGGGGGGGAGTACTTC
CDR3 protein: CASSLALGGEYF
clone size: -
J gene: TRBJ2-7
V gene: TRBV7-9
D gene: TRBD2

CDR3 DNA: TGTGCCAGTAGTATAGGGCTAGCGGGGATACACCAAGAGACCCAGTACTTC
CDR3 protein: CASSIGLAGIHQETQYF
clone size: -
J gene: TRBJ2-5
V gene: TRBV19
D gene: TRBD2

CDR3 DNA: TGTGCCAGCTCAACATCAAGCACTGAAGCTTTCTTT
CDR3 protein: CASSTSSTEAFF
clone size: -
J gene: TRBJ1-1
V gene: TRBV18
D gene: -

CDR3 DNA: TGCGCCAGCAGCCAGCATCAGGGGGCGGCGGACATTCAGTACTTC
CDR3 protein: CASSQHQGAADIQYF
clone size: -
J gene: TRBJ2-4
V gene: TRBV4-3
D gene: TRBD1

CDR3 DNA: TGTGCCAGCAGCTTCAGGGGGATCAATCAGCCCCAGCATTTT
CDR3 protein: CASSFRGINQPQHF
clone size: -
J gene: TRBJ1-5
V gene: TRBV5-6
D gene: TRBD1

CDR3 DNA: TGTGCCAGCAGTCGGGACAGGGTGAATCAGCCCCAGCATTTT
CDR3 protein: CASSRDRVNQPQHF
clone size: -
J gene: TRBJ1-5
V gene: TRBV6-2/TRBV6-3
D gene: TRBD1

CDR3 DNA: TGTGCCAGCAGCTTAGTCATACAGGCGAACACCGGGGAGCTGTTTTTT
CDR3 protein: CASSLVIQANTGELFF
clone size: -
J gene: TRBJ2-2
V gene: TRBV7-2
D gene: -